The text below deals with one T cell receptor (beta chain). Its antigen remains unknown. This sample is part of a study of T cell responses to AZD1222 COVID-19 vaccine. CDR3 length: 14 amino acids. CDR1 and CDR2 (germline): SGHTA, FQGTGA. Between the trimmed V and J ends, which lost 6 bases and 1 base, there was a span of 12 bases. Measured with immunoSEQ multiplex PCR; TCRdb has only the in-frame clones, and not every one. The sample lists 75,000 to 90,000 clones; roughly 90% were seen once. The study's findings and limits: Targets within unmutated variant regions were reportedly found for nearly half of spike-specific TCRs.

The clonotype originates from an adult who received the AZD1222 COVID-19 vaccine. This specimen consisted of peripheral blood, obtained 28 days after the second AZD1222 dose. The chain employs TRBV7-3 and TRBJ1-1; D not certain. CDR3 amino acids: CASSGIEGNTEAFF. In nucleotides, the CDR3 is TGTGCCAGCAGTGGGATAGAGGGGAACACTGAAGCTTTCTTT.